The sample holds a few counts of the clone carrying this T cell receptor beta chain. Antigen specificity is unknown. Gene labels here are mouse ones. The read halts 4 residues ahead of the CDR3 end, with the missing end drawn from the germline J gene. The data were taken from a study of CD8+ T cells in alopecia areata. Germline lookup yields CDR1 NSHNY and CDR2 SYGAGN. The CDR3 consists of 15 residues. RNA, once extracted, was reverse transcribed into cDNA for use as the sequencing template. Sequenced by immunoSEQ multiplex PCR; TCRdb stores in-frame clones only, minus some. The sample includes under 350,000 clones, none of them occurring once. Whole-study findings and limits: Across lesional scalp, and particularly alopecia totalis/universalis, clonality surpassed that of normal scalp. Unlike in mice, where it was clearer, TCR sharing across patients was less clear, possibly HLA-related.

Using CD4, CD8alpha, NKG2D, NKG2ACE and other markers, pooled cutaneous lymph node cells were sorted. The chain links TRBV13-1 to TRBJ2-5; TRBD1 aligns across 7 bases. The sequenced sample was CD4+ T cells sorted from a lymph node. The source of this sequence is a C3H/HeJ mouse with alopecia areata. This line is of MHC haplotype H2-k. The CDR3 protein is CASSEVPGQTDTQYF. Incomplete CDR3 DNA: TGTGCCAGCAGTGAGGTCCCGGGACAGACAGAC.